The table lists the clone carrying this T cell receptor (beta chain) with a count of one. Antigen specificity is unknown. Germline V gene lookup returns CDR1 MGHRA and CDR2 YSYEKL. This CDR3 comprises 16 residues. V lost 1 base and J lost 5, with 17 bases in between. Every TCR beta cDNA library bore unique molecular identifiers. TCRdb re-called the PCR reads through MiXCR, storing one row per CDR3 protein. This table has about 820,000 distinct CDR3 sequences, approximately 53% appearing once. The sample is drawn from a study of post-analysis software for immune sequencing data. Study-wide results and limits: Those with multiple sclerosis, the patient group, showed significantly lower normalized Chao1 diversity than controls. The study found TRBV5-6, TRBV5-1 and TRBV20-1 among about five TRBV segments more frequent in patients than controls.

This chain connects TRBV4-1 to TRBJ2-5; possible D gene TRBD2, 6 bases. The sequence derives from a girl under 18 with multiple sclerosis. Sample: blood. This CDR3 is CASSQGVGGAGETQYF. As DNA, the CDR3 is TGCGCCAGCAGCCAAGGGGTAGGAGGGGCTGGGGAGACCCAGTACTTC.